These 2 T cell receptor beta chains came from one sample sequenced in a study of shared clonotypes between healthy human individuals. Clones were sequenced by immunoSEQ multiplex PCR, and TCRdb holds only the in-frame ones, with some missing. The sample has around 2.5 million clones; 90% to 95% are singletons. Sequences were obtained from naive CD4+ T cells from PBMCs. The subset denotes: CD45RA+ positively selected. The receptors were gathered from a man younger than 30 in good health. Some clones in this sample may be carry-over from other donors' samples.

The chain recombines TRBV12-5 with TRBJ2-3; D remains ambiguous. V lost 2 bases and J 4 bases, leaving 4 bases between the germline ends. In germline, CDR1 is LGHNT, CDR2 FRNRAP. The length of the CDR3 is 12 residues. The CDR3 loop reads CASGLRADTQYF. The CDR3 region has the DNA TGTGCTAGTGGTTTGAGGGCAGATACGCAGTATTTT.

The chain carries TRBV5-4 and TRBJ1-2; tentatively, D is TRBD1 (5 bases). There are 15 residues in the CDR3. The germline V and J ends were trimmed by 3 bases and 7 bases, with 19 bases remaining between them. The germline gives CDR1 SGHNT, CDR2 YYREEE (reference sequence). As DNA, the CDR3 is TGTGCCAGCAGCTACGGCGGCGGGGGAATGAGTGGCTACACCTTC. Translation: CASSYGGGGMSGYTF.